The 30 T cell receptor beta chains presented below share a single source sample, sequenced in a study of CD8 T cells in ankylosing spondylitis (TCRdb year 2017). The method behind the library was 5' RACE. Sequencing was carried out with an Illumina HiSeq 2500. The public reads were quality trimmed at Q25 with fastp and then assembled into clones with MiXCR by TCRdb, keeping productive beta chains. For every CDR3 protein sequence, its rows merge into one entry that carries the most common genes and DNA. The sample table holds 250,000 to 300,000 distinct CDR3 sequences, of which roughly 20% were seen once. Of the sample, around 7.8% is held by the ten largest clones. Material for sequencing was blood, either unsorted or a sorted T cell fraction (not recorded which). The receptors were gathered from a male donor with ankylosing spondylitis or in good health (not recorded which).

The chain uses TRBV5-1 and TRBJ2-1; the D is unclear. The CDR3 length is 12 residues. Trimming shortened V by 1 base and J by 6 bases, and 5 bases separated the two germline ends. The germline gives CDR1 SGHRS, CDR2 YFSETQ. This CDR3 reads CASSLSVNEQFF. The CDR3 region has the DNA TGCGCCAGCAGCTTGTCGGTCAATGAGCAGTTCTTC.

This clonotype turned up a few times. The junction departs from the called germline gene at one end, perhaps through a read error. The chain combines TRBV12-3 or TRBV12-4 with TRBJ2-2, with a tentative D call TRBD1 (5 bases). There are 14 residues in the CDR3. Written as DNA, the CDR3 is TGTGCCAGCAGGGCTAGACAGAACGCCGGGGAGCTGTTTTTT. This gives the protein CASRARQNAGELFF.

The table lists this clonotype with a few counts. This chain links TRBV7-3 with TRBJ2-3, with unresolved D. Trimming took off 0 bases at V and 7 bases at J, with 11 bases between the two ends. The CDR3 length is 14 residues. Germline CDR1 SGHTA, CDR2 FQGTGA. DNA of the CDR3: TGTGCCAGCAGCTTAACTCTACAGCAAAATACGCAGTATTTT. This gives the protein CASSLTLQQNTQYF.

The chain is built from TRBV29-1 and TRBJ2-3, with TRBD2 matching over 12 bases. J was trimmed by 3 bases and V by 6 bases; bases with no gene match: 4. Germline assignment: CDR1 SQVTM and CDR2 ANQGSEA. The CDR3 is 14 residues long. CDR3 protein: CSVASGRATDTQYF. For the CDR3, the DNA is TGCAGCGTAGCTAGCGGGAGGGCTACAGATACGCAGTATTTT.

This clonotype appeared a few times. The chain links TRBV27 to TRBJ2-6; D ambiguous. Trimming removed 2 bases at V and 0 bases at J, with 5 bases between. Germline assignment: CDR1 MNHEY and CDR2 SMNVEV (reference sequence). The CDR3 totals 15 residues. Here the CDR3 DNA reads TGTGCCAGCAGTTTACTCGGCTCTGGGGCCAACGTCCTGACTTTC. Its protein product is CASSLLGSGANVLTF.

This clonotype was recorded a few times. The chain carries TRBV27 and TRBJ2-7; TRBD2 aligns across 7 bases. Germline loops: CDR1 MNHEY, CDR2 SMNVEV (reference sequence). The CDR3 runs 16 residues. J lost 5 bases, V lost 8 bases, and 18 bases had no gene match. In DNA, the CDR3 is TGTGCCAGCGCACCCTTAGCGCGGGAGCGGCTCGACGAGCAGTACGTC. Amino acid sequence: CASAPLARERLDEQYV.

The genes are TRBV7-9 and TRBJ2-1; tentative D call: TRBD2 (6 bases). Germline V gene data show CDR1 as SEHNR and CDR2 as FQNEAQ (reference sequence). V was pared by 2 bases and J by 9 bases, with 14 bases between. The CDR3 is 14 amino acids. This chain's CDR3 is CASSLIRSGGEQFF. The CDR3 bases are TGTGCCAGCAGCTTAATTCGATCCGGGGGTGAGCAGTTCTTC.

In this sample, this clonotype turned up a few times. V and J are TRBV12-3 or TRBV12-4 and TRBJ2-2; 8 bases line up with TRBD2. There are 14 residues in the CDR3. The ends lost 6 bases at V and 5 bases at J; junction bases unmatched: 5. In DNA, the CDR3 is TGTGCCAGCAGAAATAGCGGGGTTACCGGGGAGCTGTTTTTT. This codes for CASRNSGVTGELFF.

The V gene is TRBV15, the J gene TRBJ1-5; D unclear. Germline loops: CDR1 LNHNV, CDR2 YYDKDF (reference sequence). Trimming pared 9 bases from V and 1 base from J, leaving 13 bases between. There are 14 residues in the CDR3. The CDR3 DNA is TGTGCCACAAAACGTGAACGCAGCAATCAGCCCCAGCATTTT. It encodes CATKRERSNQPQHF.

In DNA form, the CDR3 reads TGCAGCGTCCGACAGGAGGGCTCTAGGGAAAAACTGTTTTTT. Encoded protein: CSVRQEGSREKLFF. The rearrangement links TRBV29-1 to TRBJ1-4; D is perhaps TRBD1 (6 bases). V lost 6 bases and J lost 8, with 19 bases in between. The CDR3 sequence is 14 residues long. The germline V gene encodes CDR1 SQVTM and CDR2 ANQGSEA. Complete variable domain (other parts from reference TRBV29-1 and TRBJ1-4): SAVISQKPSRDICQRGTSLTIQCQVDSQVTMMFWYRQQPGQSLTLIATANQGSEATYESGFVIDKFPISRPNLTFSTLTVSNMSPEDSSIYLCSVRQEGSREKLFFGSGTQLSVL.

This clonotype was seen more than once but under ten times. V gene TRBV7-8 combines with J gene TRBJ2-1; TRBD2 agrees at 10 bases. In germline, CDR1 is SGHVS, CDR2 FQNEAQ. The CDR3 covers 16 residues. V gave up 0 bases and J gave up 4 bases; unmatched junction bases: 3. The CDR3 loop is CASSLAASGGYNEQFF. The CDR3 nucleotides read TGTGCCAGCAGCTTAGCGGCTAGCGGGGGATACAATGAGCAGTTCTTC.

The rearrangement links TRBV12-3 or TRBV12-4 to TRBJ2-7; 9 positions agree with TRBD1. J was trimmed by 0 bases and V by 6 bases; bases with no gene match: 12. This CDR3 is 17 amino acids long. This chain's CDR3 is CASRITILDRGSYEQYV. The CDR3 coding sequence is TGTGCCAGCAGGATCACCATTCTGGACAGGGGCTCCTACGAGCAGTACGTC.

This clonotype was counted between two and nine times. CDR3 coding DNA: TGTGCCAGCAGCGGACAGGGGAGTTACACCGGGGAGCTGTTTTTT. It is translated as CASSGQGSYTGELFF. The chain couples TRBV27 to TRBJ2-2; TRBD1 matches 9 bases. The germline CDR1 and CDR2 sequences are MNHEY and SMNVEV (reference sequence). The length of the CDR3 is 15 residues. Losses at the gene ends were 6 bases for V and 3 bases for J; bases not matched to a gene: 5.

The V call is TRBV5-1, the J call TRBJ1-1, with 7 bases matching TRBD1. CDR1 and CDR2 (germline): SGHRS, YFSETQ. Trimming removed 4 bases from V and 2 bases from J; junction bases left unmatched: 17. The CDR3 sequence is 18 residues long. The CDR3 spells CASSDFRGQLSSNTEAFF. In nucleotides, the CDR3 is TGCGCCAGCAGCGATTTCAGGGGACAGCTTTCCTCAAACACTGAAGCTTTCTTT.

V usage is TRBV3-1 and J usage is TRBJ2-1, with D tentatively TRBD2 (5 bases). The germline V and J ends were trimmed by 1 base and 6 bases, with 10 bases remaining between them. The CDR3 has 14 amino acids. Germline CDR1 reads LGHDT; CDR2 reads YNNKEL (reference sequence). The CDR3 is CASSQVRGSNEQFF. Here the CDR3 DNA reads TGTGCCAGCAGCCAAGTGCGTGGGAGCAATGAGCAGTTCTTC.

The chain joins TRBV24-1 to TRBJ2-4, with TRBD1 matching over 9 bases. V lost 6 bases, J lost 2 bases, and 7 bases stayed unmatched. The CDR3 runs 16 residues. Germline loops: CDR1 KGHDR, CDR2 SFDVKD. CDR3 DNA sequence: TGTGCCACCAGTACAACAGGGGGCGCGACCAAAAACATTCAGTACTTC. Translation: CATSTTGGATKNIQYF.

The chain joins TRBV20-1 to TRBJ1-5; D not resolved. Germline CDR1 and CDR2: DFQATT and SNEGSKA (reference sequence). This CDR3 is 14 amino acids long. V shed 4 bases and J shed 5 bases, with 15 bases lying between them. The CDR3 nucleotides read TGCAGTGCTATCTTCGGCAGGATTGATCAGCCCCAGCATTTT. Its translation: CSAIFGRIDQPQHF.

A remark on this clonotype: This could be a read error, since a much larger clone is one nucleotide away. The chain has TRBV7-6 and TRBJ2-3, with 7 nucleotides matching TRBD2. Germline CDR1 SGHVS, CDR2 FNYEAQ. The CDR3 contains 16 residues. The CDR3 region has the DNA TGTGCCGGCAGTGCACTAGCGAGAGGGCTCACAGATACGCAGTATTTT. It yields the protein CAGSALARGLTDTQYF.

The chain couples TRBV19 to TRBJ1-1, with 8 positions matching TRBD1. Unmatched junction bases numbered 18, after V lost 4 bases and J lost 2 bases. CDR3 length equals 19 residues. CDR1 is LNHDA and CDR2 is SQIVND in the germline V gene (reference sequence). CDR3 in DNA: TGTGCCAGTAGTACGGGACAGGTCCGGGGGACTGATGATAACACTGAAGCTTTCTTT. It specifies CASSTGQVRGTDDNTEAFF.

This clonotype was found many times. The rearrangement links TRBV20-1 to TRBJ1-2, with D maybe TRBD1 (6 bases). The CDR3 runs to 11 residues. Germline V CDR1 and CDR2: DFQATT, SNEGSKA (reference sequence). CDR3: CRKGGNYGYTF. For the CDR3, the DNA is TGCCGAAAGGGGGGGAACTATGGCTACACCTTC.

This rearrangement joins TRBV5-1 to TRBJ2-2; D is ambiguous. Looked up from germline, CDR1 is SGHRS and CDR2 is YFSETQ. Trimming left V 2 bases short and J 5 bases short, with 13 bases between. The CDR3 loop spans 15 amino acids. CDR3 amino acids: CASSFMQTETGELFF. The CDR3 bases are TGCGCCAGCAGCTTTATGCAGACTGAAACCGGGGAGCTGTTTTTT. Based on the CDR3 plus reference TRBV5-1 and TRBJ2-2, the full variable domain is KAGVTQTPRYLIKTRGQQVTLSCSPISGHRSVSWYQQTPGQGLQFLFEYFSETQRNKGNFPGRFSGRQFSNSRSEMNVSTLELGDSALYLCASSFMQTETGELFFGEGSRLTVL.

This clonotype has more than one count but fewer than ten. V gene TRBV7-2 combines with J gene TRBJ1-1, with TRBD1 identical over 9 bases. Per germline, CDR1 SGHTA and CDR2 FQGNSA. The CDR3 length is 15 residues. After removal of 0 bases from V and 4 bases from J, the junction contained 3 bases not matched to a gene. The CDR3 here is CASSLAATGGTEAFF. The CDR3 nucleotides are TGTGCCAGCAGCTTAGCCGCGACAGGGGGCACTGAAGCTTTCTTT.

There are a few counts of this clonotype. V is TRBV7-3 and J is TRBJ2-1; 10 nucleotides match TRBD2. Germline V CDR1 and CDR2: SGHTA, FQGTGA. This CDR3 is built from 14 residues. V lost 1 base and J lost 10; bases outside the gene matches: 4. The CDR3: CASSLSASGGEQFF. The CDR3 bases are TGTGCCAGCAGCTTAAGCGCTAGCGGGGGCGAGCAGTTCTTC. The full variable domain, in which reference TRBV7-3 and TRBJ2-1 provide the parts outside the CDR3, is GAGVSQTPSNKVTEKGKYVELRCDPISGHTALYWYRQSLGQGPEFLIYFQGTGAADDSGLPNDRFFAVRPEGSVSTLKIQRTERGDSAVYLCASSLSASGGEQFFGPGTRLTVL.

In its sample, this clonotype was seen a few times. The chain uses TRBV5-1 and TRBJ1-2, with a weak D call TRBD1 (6 bases). Per germline, CDR1 SGHRS and CDR2 YFSETQ. CDR3 length: 16 residues. Trimming shortened V by 0 bases and J by 2 bases, and 14 bases separated the two germline ends. The CDR3 protein is CASSLGGPGVNYGYTF. CDR3 bases: TGCGCCAGCAGCTTGGGTGGGCCAGGGGTGAACTATGGCTACACCTTC.

This clonotype showed up many times. This chain links TRBV29-1 with TRBJ2-2; D ambiguous. The V gene lost 6 bases and the J gene lost 5 bases, with 4 bases spanning the gap. Germline CDR1 is SQVTM and CDR2 is ANQGSEA. There are 10 residues in the CDR3. This CDR3 reads CSVFTGELFF. The CDR3 coding sequence is TGCAGCGTGTTTACCGGGGAGCTGTTTTTT.

The rearrangement joins TRBV24-1 to TRBJ2-3; the match to TRBD1 covers 9 bases. V lost 2 bases, J lost 3 bases, and 5 bases stayed unmatched. Germline CDR1 KGHDR, CDR2 SFDVKD. This CDR3 has 16 amino acids. The CDR3 reads CATSDSRDRETDTQYF. CDR3 DNA sequence: TGTGCCACCAGTGATTCGAGGGACAGGGAGACAGATACGCAGTATTTT.

The chain uses TRBV4-1 and TRBJ2-5, with a weak D call TRBD1 (6 bases). V gave up 1 base and J gave up 7 bases, with 13 bases separating them. The CDR3 runs to 14 residues. CDR1 is MGHRA and CDR2 is YSYEKL in the germline V gene. CDR3 residues: CASSQGTEIRTQYF. The DNA for the CDR3 is TGCGCCAGCAGCCAAGGGACAGAAATCCGGACCCAGTACTTC.

The chain carries TRBV29-1 and TRBJ2-6; D call uncertain. Germline V gene lookup returns CDR1 SQVTM and CDR2 ANQGSEA. V was clipped by 0 bases and J by 1 base, with 7 bases between them. The length of the CDR3 is 15 residues. The CDR3 bases are TGCAGCGTTGAAGATCATGAGTCTGGGGCCAACGTCCTGACTTTC. Amino acid sequence: CSVEDHESGANVLTF.

A few counts support this clonotype. The V call is TRBV20-1, the J call TRBJ2-3, with 7 bases lining up with TRBD2. V was pared by 8 bases and J by 5 bases, with 16 bases of the junction left unmatched. This CDR3 is built from 15 residues. Germline V CDR1 and CDR2: DFQATT, SNEGSKA (reference sequence). CDR3 coding DNA: TGCAGTCAACCAACAGCCTCCGGCGGGGGAGATACGCAGTATTTT. This encodes CSQPTASGGGDTQYF.

This clonotype was seen at least ten times. The rearrangement joins TRBV20-1 to TRBJ2-7; D might be TRBD2 (5 bases). Germline values: CDR1 DFQATT, CDR2 SNEGSKA (reference sequence). Trimming stripped 2 bases from V and 1 base from J, with 9 bases between. The CDR3 has 13 residues. DNA of the CDR3: TGCAGTGCTAGAAGGAGGAGTTCCTACGAGCAGTACGTC. Translating gives CSARRRSSYEQYV.